This TCR beta chain comes out of a study of cytomegalovirus exposure and HLA in healthy donors. Study results and limitations: Investigators reported 150 to 200 TCR beta chains as tied to cytomegalovirus. A later analysis reportedly identified an Asian-associated ancestry cluster as carrying fewer N-insertions than the approximately 670-donor mean. CMV serostatus was the only recorded immune exposure for donors. Presence/absence analyses took donor sequencing depth as roughly uniform.

This CDR3 region has 14 residues. Looked up from germline, CDR1 is SGHTA and CDR2 is FQGNSA. The trim removed 5 bases at V and 2 bases at J, leaving 6 bases unmatched. In its sample, this clone was seen a few times. Its antigen remains unidentified. In the PCR, 60 Vbeta and 13 Jbeta primers were used. TCRdb's table, derived via immunoSEQ multiplex PCR, lists solely in-frame clones and lacks some. Of tens of thousands of clones in the sample, roughly two thirds were seen once. The source material was PBMCs. V gene TRBV7-2 combines with J gene TRBJ2-7, with 7 bases identical to TRBD2. This clonotype was sampled from a man in his forties in good health and CMV-seropositive. CDR3 nucleotide sequence: TGTGCCAGCAGCCCATGGGACTATACCTACGAGCAGTACTTC. Protein sequence: CASSPWDYTYEQYF.